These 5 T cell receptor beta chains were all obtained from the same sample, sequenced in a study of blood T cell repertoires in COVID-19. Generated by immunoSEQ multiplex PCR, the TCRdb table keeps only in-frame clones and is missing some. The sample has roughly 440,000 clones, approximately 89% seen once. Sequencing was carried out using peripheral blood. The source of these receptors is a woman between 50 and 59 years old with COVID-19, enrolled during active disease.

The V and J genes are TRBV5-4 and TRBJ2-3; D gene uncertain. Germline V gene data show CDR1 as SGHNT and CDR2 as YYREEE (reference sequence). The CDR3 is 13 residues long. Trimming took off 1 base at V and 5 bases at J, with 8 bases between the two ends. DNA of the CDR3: TGTGCCAGCAGCTTGTTGAGCGTAGATACGCAGTATTTT. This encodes CASSLLSVDTQYF.

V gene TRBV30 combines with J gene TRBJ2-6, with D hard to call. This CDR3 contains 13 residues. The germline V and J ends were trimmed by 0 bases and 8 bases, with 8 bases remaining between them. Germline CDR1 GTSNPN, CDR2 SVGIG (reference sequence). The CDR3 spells CAWSVILTNVLTF. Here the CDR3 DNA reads TGTGCCTGGAGTGTAATTCTAACCAACGTCCTGACTTTC. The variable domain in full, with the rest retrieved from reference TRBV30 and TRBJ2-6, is SQTIHQWPATLVQPVGSPLSLECTVEGTSNPNLYWYRQAAGRGLQLLFYSVGIGQISSEVPQNLSASRPQDRQFILSSKKLLLSDSGFYLCAWSVILTNVLTFGAGSRLTVL.

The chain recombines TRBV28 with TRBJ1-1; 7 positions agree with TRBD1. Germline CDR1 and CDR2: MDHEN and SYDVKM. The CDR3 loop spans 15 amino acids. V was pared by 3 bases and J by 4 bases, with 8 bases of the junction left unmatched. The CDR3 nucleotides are TGTGCCAGCAGTTTCTGGCCAGGGGGTAGCACTGAAGCTTTCTTT. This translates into CASSFWPGGSTEAFF.

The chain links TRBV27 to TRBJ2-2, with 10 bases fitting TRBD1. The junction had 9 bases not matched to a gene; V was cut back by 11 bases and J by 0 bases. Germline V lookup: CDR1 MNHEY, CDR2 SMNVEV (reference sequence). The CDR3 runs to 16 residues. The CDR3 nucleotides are TGTGCCTCTATGGACAGGGGGGCAGCGAACACCGGGGAGCTGTTTTTT. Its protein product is CASMDRGAANTGELFF.

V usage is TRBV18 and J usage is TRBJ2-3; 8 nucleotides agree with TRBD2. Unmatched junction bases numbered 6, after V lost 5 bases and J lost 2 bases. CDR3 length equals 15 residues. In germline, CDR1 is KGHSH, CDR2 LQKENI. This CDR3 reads CASSSGLGDTDTQYF. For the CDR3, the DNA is TGTGCCAGCTCATCGGGACTAGGGGACACAGATACGCAGTATTTT.